This entry concerns a single TCR beta chain. This clone was found a few times. Its binding antigen is unknown. No base quality values were provided; no much bigger clone lies one nucleotide off. These data originate in a study of beta chain features in type 1 diabetes (dated by TCRdb to between 2018 and 2020). As for the study more broadly: Patients and healthy donors did not differ in mean age, gender distribution, total cell number or subset yield. A total of some 100,000,000 sorted cells were examined across all samples, and a strong correlation was observed between cell number per subset and RNA yield. The study compared the TCRB repertoires of sorted circulating CD4+ T cell subsets in recently diagnosed type 1 diabetes patients with those in matched healthy donors. Regulatory and stem cell-like memory subsets were isolated from only 8 patients and about eight healthy donors, whereas naive and central memory subsets came from all 28 donors.

The entire isolated RNA was reverse transcribed using the High Capacity cDNA Reverse Transcription Kit, and thus expressed TCRB transcripts were sequenced. Deep immunoSEQ sequencing was applied to naive, central memory and regulatory T cell samples, giving an average of roughly 3.5 million total reads per sample. Sorted cells were lysed in RLT buffer and RNA was extracted with DNase-treated RNeasy Micro or Mini kits, depending on cell number. To prevent cross-contamination, each cell subset was processed individually, whereas patient and healthy donor samples were processed jointly. Using the immunoSEQ multiplex PCR, TCRB sequences were amplified from cDNA into 87-bp fragments spanning the CDR3 region. Amplicons were sequenced on the Illumina HiSeq platform. In the original analysis: PCR bias was corrected computationally using synthetic template baselines, and reads within Hamming distance 2 were collapsed, with unmergeable singletons discarded. Reads were aligned against IMGT so that V, D and J genes, CDR3 length and insertions or deletions at six rearrangement sites could be assigned. Within each subset, clonotype counts were normalized to sorted cell number, after which true diversity and Gini coefficients were computed with the tcR R package. The overlap coefficient, calculated on TCRB nucleotide sequences, was used to measure repertoire sharing. Out-of-frame TCRB sequences from naive cells were analyzed to stand in for the pre-selection repertoire. TCRdb took over this immuneACCESS table, retaining in-frame rearrangements with V and J assigned. Such tables are incomplete; in checked studies, under half of the missing clones stem from an unresolved V gene, and the remainder is unexplained. V, J and clone size reflect that table, while D and trimming were determined from the DNA. For this sample there are some 640,000 clones; about 14% appear just once. The biggest ten clones account for nearly 0.04% of the sample.

Each donor gave one peripheral blood draw, averaging about 120 mL, which was collected into heparinised tubes. A BD FACSAria II and a panel including CD45RO, CCR7, CD25, CD127, CD95 and CD27 were used to sort naive, central memory, regulatory and stem cell-like memory CD4+ T cells. Every sorted population had a purity above 95%. PBMCs were separated immediately by Lymphoprep density gradient centrifugation and were stained directly, without being cultured. Samples were stained and sorted in pairs, with one healthy donor and one patient per experiment, so that batch effects were minimized. Broader findings and caveats from the paper: Because small numbers of individuals were included in the HLA sub-analyses, any influence of HLA type on TCRB rearrangement was left unresolved. Because cDNA was sequenced instead of genomic DNA, highly expressing activated cells could be over-represented, though the groups showed no difference in activation or CD3 levels. Patients with type 1 diabetes made fewer insertions and deleted more nucleotides at VDJ recombination sites, implying thymic rearrangement abnormalities. Naive, central memory and regulatory TCRB repertoires appeared to be more alike among patients than among healthy donors. Shorter templates might have been favored by PCR, but patient and control samples were amplified and corrected together, so both groups would have been affected equally by any skew. Type 1 diabetes patients showed a moderate but significant shortening of TCRB CDR3 length in all four CD4+ subsets.

The CDR3 measures 15 amino acids from cysteine to phenylalanine. Only the CDR3 DNA is retained, 45 bases long and in frame from the first base. The germline V gene provides CDR1 SGHRS and CDR2 YFSETQ. V and J are truncated by 3 bases and 2 bases respectively, leaving an intervening sequence of 11 bases. The source material was naive CD4+ T cells from blood. Explained via the paper, the cell subset or site label denotes: true naive CD4+ T cells. This sequence originates from a man between 18 and 35 years old with type 1 diabetes. Here the chain combines TRBV5-1 and TRBJ2-2, with no confident D gene call. The base sequence is TGCGCCAGCAGCTCTGGTAGTGGTAACACCGGGGAGCTGTTTTTT. Translated, it gives CASSSGSGNTGELFF.